This is a list of T cell receptor beta chains from one sample in a study of shared clonotypes between healthy human individuals. TCRdb keeps only in-frame clones here, not all; method: immunoSEQ multiplex PCR. This table has 950,000 to 1,200,000 clones, roughly 80% appearing once. Sequencing input: memory CD4+ T cells from PBMCs. Receptors were obtained from a man aged 18 to 29 in good health. Some clones in this sample may be carry-over from other donors' samples. CDR3s include the opening cysteine and the closing phenylalanine or tryptophan. A D gene is named only where the DNA matches it firmly. Clone size appears in some rows only: once, few, many, or a class for an expanded clone.

D: TRBD1; size: NA; V: TRBV6-5; J: TRBJ2-7; DNA: TGTGCCAGCAGTTACTCGACAGGGGCCACGCGACGAGAGCAGTACTTC; CDR3: CASSYSTGATRREQYF
D: TRBD1; size: once; V: TRBV10-1; J: TRBJ1-1; DNA: TGCGCCAGCCAACAGGGGAGGAACACTGAAGCTTTCTTT; CDR3: CASQQGRNTEAFF
D: TRBD1; size: NA; V: TRBV10-3; J: TRBJ2-2; DNA: TGTGCCATCAGTCCTGCTCAGGGGGCGTCGAACACCGGGGAGCTGTTTTTT; CDR3: CAISPAQGASNTGELFF
D: TRBD2; size: few; V: TRBV29-1; J: TRBJ2-1; DNA: TGCAGCGTTGCCCCACTAGCGGGAGCTAATGAGCAGTTCTTC; CDR3: CSVAPLAGANEQFF
D: TRBD2; size: once; V: TRBV5-4; J: TRBJ2-3; DNA: TGTGCCAGCAGCTCGGTGGCTAGCGGGAGGGGTGCGGAAGATACGCAGTATTTT; CDR3: CASSSVASGRGAEDTQYF
D: TRBD2; size: NA; V: TRBV27; J: TRBJ2-3; DNA: TGTGCCAGCAGGTTACTAGCGGGCGGCACAGATACGCAGTATTTT; CDR3: CASRLLAGGTDTQYF
D: NA; size: NA; V: TRBV7-2; J: TRBJ2-1; DNA: TGTGCCAGCAGCTCCACAGTATACAATGAGCAGTTCTTC; CDR3: CASSSTVYNEQFF
D: TRBD2; size: once; V: TRBV4-2; J: TRBJ2-3; DNA: TGTGCCAGCAGCCCCCGGACTAGCGGCAGCACAGATACGCAGTATTTT; CDR3: CASSPRTSGSTDTQYF
D: TRBD2; size: once; V: TRBV27; J: TRBJ2-6; DNA: TGTGCCAGCAGTTTAAGACTAGCCAATACTATCTCTGGGGCCAACGTCCTGACTTTC; CDR3: CASSLRLANTISGANVLTF
D: NA; size: NA; V: TRBV6-5; J: TRBJ2-7; DNA: TGTGCCAGCAGCCCCGGTCCGGGGGAGTTCTACGAGCAGTACTTC; CDR3: CASSPGPGEFYEQYF
D: NA; size: NA; V: TRBV7-6; J: TRBJ2-2; DNA: TGTGCCAGCAGCTGGACACTAGATCCCTCCCGCGGGGAGCTGTTTTTT; CDR3: CASSWTLDPSRGELFF
D: NA; size: NA; V: TRBV4-3; J: TRBJ1-5; DNA: TGCGCCAGCAGCCAAGACTCCCATGGAGGGCAGCCCCAGCATTTT; CDR3: CASSQDSHGGQPQHF
D: TRBD1; size: NA; V: TRBV4-1; J: TRBJ1-4; DNA: TGCGCCAGCAGCCAAGAAGGGACAGGGGGTTCAACTAATGAAAAACTGTTTTTT; CDR3: CASSQEGTGGSTNEKLFF
D: NA; size: NA; V: TRBV6-1; J: TRBJ2-1; DNA: TGTGCCAGCAGTTGGACCTACAATGAGCAGTTCTTC; CDR3: CASSWTYNEQFF
D: TRBD1; size: few; V: TRBV15; J: TRBJ2-7; DNA: TGTGCCACCAGTCCGGGACAGCAATCCTACGAGCAGTACTTC; CDR3: CATSPGQQSYEQYF
D: TRBD2; size: NA; V: TRBV11-2; J: TRBJ2-1; DNA: TGTGCCAGCAGTCAGCCCTTAGCGGGAGCGTGGGGCAATGAGCAGTTCTTC; CDR3: CASSQPLAGAWGNEQFF
D: TRBD2; size: NA; V: TRBV5-6; J: TRBJ2-1; DNA: TGTGCCAGCGTGTTACGGGAGGGCCGACATGAGCAGTTCTTC; CDR3: CASVLREGRHEQFF
D: NA; size: once; V: TRBV9; J: TRBJ2-5; DNA: TGTGCCAGCAGCCCAGGGGTTCAAGAGACCCAGTACTTC; CDR3: CASSPGVQETQYF
D: TRBD1; size: NA; V: TRBV19; J: TRBJ1-2; DNA: TGTGCCAGTACGGACAGGGTCGGTTATGGCTACACCTTC; CDR3: CASTDRVGYGYTF
D: NA; size: NA; V: TRBV28; J: TRBJ1-4; DNA: TGTGCCAGCAATTCCCAGGGAGAAGAAAAACTGTTTTTT; CDR3: CASNSQGEEKLFF
D: NA; size: NA; V: TRBV19; J: TRBJ1-1; DNA: TGTGCCAGTAGTATAGATGGCAGGCTAGCGAGCACTGAAGCTTTCTTT; CDR3: CASSIDGRLASTEAFF